The 27 T cell receptor beta chains reported below all come from one sample, sequenced in a study of T cells expressing NK-cell markers. TCRdb reanalyzed the 5' RACE reads, giving one entry per CDR3 protein sequence and no DNA. The table lists about 460,000 distinct CDR3 sequences. Specimen: blood T cells: a sorted CD56 or NKG2C T cell subset, CD4+ or CD8+ T cells, or bulk PBMC T cells (not recorded which). The receptors here all came from a woman between 45 and 60 years old in good health.

This chain links TRBV12-3 or TRBV12-4 with TRBJ2-7; lacking DNA, the TRBD2 call made by TCRdb goes unchecked. This CDR3 has 14 residues. The CDR3 reads CASSPRGLATEQYF.

V gene TRBV5-1 combines with J gene TRBJ2-2; the TCRdb D gene call, TRBD1, has no DNA to confirm it. The CDR3 consists of 12 residues. Germline values: CDR1 SGHRS, CDR2 YFSETQ. CDR3 in amino acids: CASIGGTGELFF.

The CDR3 region is CSASPAGGNEQFF. V gene TRBV20-1 combines with J gene TRBJ2-1; with no DNA, the TCRdb D assignment of TRBD2 cannot be verified. CDR1 and CDR2 (germline): DFQATT, SNEGSKA (reference sequence). This CDR3 is built from 13 residues.

The chain joins TRBV12-3 or TRBV12-4 to TRBJ2-2; with no DNA, the TCRdb D assignment of TRBD1 cannot be verified. CDR3 length equals 16 residues. The CDR3 protein is CASSLRRGQNTGELFF.

The gene calls are TRBV6-1 and TRBJ2-1; TCRdb calls TRBD2, which cannot be checked without DNA. The germline gives CDR1 MNHNS, CDR2 SASEGT. This CDR3 contains 19 residues. CDR3 protein: CASSEGLAGAQRSYNEQFF.

The chain has TRBV5-1 and TRBJ1-3; no DNA is available, so the TRBD1 call from TCRdb remains unchecked. The germline V gene has CDR1 SGHRS and CDR2 YFSETQ. The CDR3 is made up of 14 amino acids. CDR3 protein: CASSLLGDGNTIYF.

This chain joins TRBV27 and TRBJ2-7; the TCRdb D gene call, TRBD2, has no DNA to confirm it. The CDR3 is 16 amino acids. The V gene's germline CDR1 is MNHEY and CDR2 SMNVEV (reference sequence). CDR3 region: CASSSTSGSWVGEQYF.

V usage is TRBV12-3 or TRBV12-4 and J usage is TRBJ2-2. CDR3 length: 14 residues. The CDR3: CASSLGPGTGELFF.

This chain uses TRBV5-1 with TRBJ2-1; checking the TCRdb D call of TRBD2 is not possible without DNA. Germline V lookup: CDR1 SGHRS, CDR2 YFSETQ. The CDR3 is 16 residues long. CDR3 sequence reads: CASSLFSGTAFNEQFF.

V gene TRBV6-1 combines with J gene TRBJ2-7; TCRdb gives TRBD1 as the D gene, but with no DNA this cannot be confirmed. The CDR3 is 14 amino acids. Looked up from germline, CDR1 is MNHNS and CDR2 is SASEGT. The CDR3 here is CASSAPGQSYEQYF.

The J gene is TRBJ2-1, the V gene TRBV6-1. Germline CDR1 and CDR2: MNHNS and SASEGT. CDR3 length equals 14 residues. The CDR3 loop reads CASSEGQLYNEQFF.

The chain recombines TRBV7-2 with TRBJ2-3; TCRdb selects TRBD2, and the lack of DNA leaves this call unchecked. The length of the CDR3 is 18 residues. CDR1 is SGHTA, CDR2 FQGNSA, per germline. The chain's CDR3 is CASSPAVLAGVETDTQYF.

The rearrangement joins TRBV9 to TRBJ1-5; with no DNA, the TCRdb D assignment of TRBD1 cannot be verified. The germline V gene has CDR1 SGDLS and CDR2 YYNGEE. The CDR3 runs to 14 residues. CDR3 loop: CASSVAGGRQPQHF.

The chain employs TRBV7-7 and TRBJ2-5; TCRdb names TRBD2, which stays unverified in the absence of DNA. In germline, CDR1 is SSHAT, CDR2 FNYEAQ (reference sequence). This CDR3 has 15 amino acids. This CDR3 is CASSSGLAIQETQYF.

The chain is built from TRBV29-1 and TRBJ1-4. The CDR3 consists of 12 residues. Germline loops: CDR1 SQVTM, CDR2 ANQGSEA. The CDR3 loop is CSVAYGHEKLFF.

The chain's CDR3 is CASSQDQAGGSQQYF. The V gene is TRBV4-2, the J gene TRBJ2-7; TCRdb reports TRBD2, a call that lacks DNA to check it against. The CDR3 runs 15 residues. Germline CDR1 and CDR2: LGHNA and YNFKEQ.

The chain is built from TRBV6-5 and TRBJ1-2; checking the TCRdb D call of TRBD1 is not possible without DNA. CDR1 is MNHEY and CDR2 is SVGAGI in the germline V gene. CDR3 length: 15 residues. The CDR3 here is CASIAERQAIYGYTF.

J is TRBJ2-3 and V is TRBV20-1; with no DNA, the TCRdb D assignment of TRBD2 cannot be verified. Germline-derived CDR1 and CDR2 are DFQATT and SNEGSKA (reference sequence). The CDR3 runs 15 residues. This chain's CDR3 is CSAPWRSGLPDTQYF.

The chain uses TRBV12-3 or TRBV12-4 and TRBJ2-3; TCRdb names TRBD2, which stays unverified in the absence of DNA. This CDR3 region has 16 residues. CDR3 loop: CASSSWLSGRLDTQYF.

This chain links TRBV7-9 with TRBJ2-6; TCRdb's assignment of TRBD2 cannot be checked, as there is no DNA. Germline CDR1 SEHNR, CDR2 FQNEAQ (reference sequence). The CDR3 runs 18 residues. CDR3 region: CASSLGRAGRPGANVLTF.

The chain links TRBV7-7 to TRBJ2-1; the TCRdb call, TRBD1, lacks DNA for checking. The CDR3 has 15 amino acids. Germline CDR1 is SSHAT and CDR2 is FNYEAQ (reference sequence). The CDR3 spells CASSFIAGSLDEQFF.

The V call is TRBV27, the J call TRBJ1-2. Germline assignment: CDR1 MNHEY and CDR2 SMNVEV (reference sequence). The CDR3 totals 12 residues. CDR3 region: CASKGTPLGYTF.

The rearrangement links TRBV24-1 to TRBJ2-2; TCRdb returns TRBD1, unconfirmable since there is no DNA. Germline assignment: CDR1 KGHDR and CDR2 SFDVKD. The CDR3 length is 14 residues. The CDR3 sequence: CATGGTGITGELFF.

The chain joins TRBV11-2 to TRBJ2-1; the TRBD2 assignment by TCRdb is unverifiable without DNA. The CDR3 is 14 amino acids. CDR1 and CDR2 (germline): SGHAT, FQNNGV. This chain's CDR3 is CASSFDKGGGKQFF.

V and J are TRBV4-1 and TRBJ1-4. The germline V gene encodes CDR1 MGHRA and CDR2 YSYEKL. The CDR3 extends over 16 amino acids. The CDR3 loop reads CASSQTGGEPNEKLFF.

The V call is TRBV6-5, the J call TRBJ1-2; TCRdb's assignment of TRBD1 cannot be checked, as there is no DNA. This CDR3 region has 15 residues. Germline assignment: CDR1 MNHEY and CDR2 SVGAGI. This chain's CDR3 is CASSADRGLIGGYTF.

The V and J genes are TRBV10-2 and TRBJ2-6; TCRdb gives TRBD1 as the D gene, but with no DNA this cannot be confirmed. Germline V gene lookup returns CDR1 WSHSY and CDR2 SAAADI. The CDR3 has 17 amino acids. The CDR3 protein is CASRSGTGQAGANVLTF.